This TCR beta chain was captured by sequencing in a study of blood T cells in healthy people across ages. Study details: About one barcoded TCR beta cDNA was captured per two T cells.

Then a second PCR, running roughly 6 to 11 cycles, was carried out with a sample-barcoded 5' primer and a J-beta primer mix. Tagging of each cDNA molecule was performed by a template-switch adaptor with 12 random nucleotides. TCRdb reprocessed the 5' RACE reads with MiXCR, giving one entry per CDR3 protein. The table has some 670,000 distinct CDR3 sequences, over 40% seen once. This CDR3 spans 15 amino acids. Per the germline V gene, CDR1 is ENHRY and CDR2 is SYGVKD. With V trimmed by 2 bases and J by 7 bases, 9 bases remained unmatched. Each donor was a healthy Caucasian individual from Russia, aged roughly 6 to 100.

Sequencing was done on a sample of blood. This receptor was obtained from a woman of 80 years or more in good health. The chain carries TRBV10-3 and TRBJ1-1; TRBD1 agrees at 8 bases. DNA of the CDR3: TGTGCCATCAGTGAGAGACAGGGGATACCCCTTGAAGCTTTCTTT. Translated, it gives CAISERQGIPLEAFF.